This T cell receptor beta chain was recovered during a study of blood T cell repertoires in COVID-19. How the authors handled the data: The authors estimated nucleated cell counts from reference gene primer amplification. TCRdb's copy holds only in-frame clones and misses some; the assay was immunoSEQ multiplex PCR. V, J and clone size are taken as reported in that table, and D and trimming were inferred from the DNA itself. The table includes 200,000 or so clones, 90% to 95% detected once. This CDR3 region has 12 residues. V lost 2 bases, J lost 9 bases, and 5 bases lay in between. CDR1 is SNHLY and CDR2 is FYNNEI in the germline V gene. This clone was observed a few times.

This receptor was identified in a man between 60 and 70 years old with COVID-19, enrolled during active disease. Sequencing was done on a sample of peripheral blood. The chain joins TRBV2 to TRBJ1-6, with D hard to call. Written as DNA, the CDR3 is TGTGCCAGCAGTGAATCTTTTTCACCCCTCCACTTT. Translating it yields CASSESFSPLHF.